A selection of T cell receptor beta chains follows, all from one sample in a study of CD8 T cells in Susac syndrome. TCRdb recomputed calls from the immunoSEQ multiplex PCR reads with MiXCR, one row per CDR3 protein. The data hold 150,000 or so distinct CDR3 sequences, with around 94% observed a single time. Sequenced: CD4+ T cells from PBMCs. The receptors were gathered from a human donor with multiple sclerosis. The CDR3 runs from the conserved cysteine through the conserved F or W. The order of the fields is clone size, D gene, V gene, J gene, CDR3 length, CDR3 protein, CDR3 DNA. A D gene is named only where the DNA matches it firmly. Part of the rows lack a size; the others show once, few, many or a class for expanded clones.

abundance: -; d_gene: TRBD1; v_gene: TRBV29-1; j_gene: TRBJ2-7; len: 14; CDR3aa: CSVGGQGSFHEQYF; CDR3nt: TGCAGCGTGGGAGGACAGGGGAGTTTCCACGAGCAGTACTTC
abundance: -; d_gene: -; v_gene: TRBV2; j_gene: TRBJ1-1; len: 13; CDR3aa: CASRRENGGEAFF; CDR3nt: TGTGCCAGCAGACGGGAGAACGGTGGGGAAGCTTTCTTT
abundance: -; d_gene: TRBD2; v_gene: TRBV20-1; j_gene: TRBJ2-5; len: 13; CDR3aa: CSAPRSGKETQYF; CDR3nt: TGCAGTGCTCCCCGTAGCGGGAAAGAGACCCAGTACTTC
abundance: -; d_gene: -; v_gene: TRBV28; j_gene: TRBJ2-4; len: 14; CDR3aa: CASSAADLKNIQYF; CDR3nt: TGTGCCAGCAGTGCCGCGGACCTCAAAAACATTCAGTACTTC
abundance: -; d_gene: TRBD2; v_gene: TRBV9; j_gene: TRBJ2-7; len: 14; CDR3aa: CASSAGLEVHEQYF; CDR3nt: TGTGCCAGCAGCGCCGGACTAGAAGTCCACGAGCAGTACTTC
abundance: -; d_gene: TRBD1; v_gene: TRBV2; j_gene: TRBJ1-2; len: 14; CDR3aa: CASSRDRGDYGYTF; CDR3nt: TGTGCCAGCAGTAGAGACAGGGGCGACTATGGCTACACCTTC
abundance: -; d_gene: -; v_gene: TRBV20-1; j_gene: TRBJ1-5; len: 14; CDR3aa: CSASRASAEEPQHF; CDR3nt: TGCAGTGCTAGTAGGGCCTCGGCCGAGGAGCCCCAGCATTTT
abundance: -; d_gene: -; v_gene: TRBV12-3/TRBV12-4; j_gene: TRBJ2-5; len: 14; CDR3aa: CASSLRSNQETQYF; CDR3nt: TGTGCCAGCAGTTTACGGTCTAACCAAGAGACCCAGTACTTC
abundance: -; d_gene: -; v_gene: TRBV20-1; j_gene: TRBJ1-2; len: 11; CDR3aa: CSAIQGYGYTF; CDR3nt: TGCAGTGCGATACAGGGATACGGCTACACCTTC
abundance: -; d_gene: -; v_gene: TRBV11-2; j_gene: TRBJ2-5; len: 17; CDR3aa: CASSLLGGESSWETQYF; CDR3nt: TGTGCCAGCAGCCTGTTGGGGGGAGAGAGTTCTTGGGAGACCCAGTACTTC
abundance: -; d_gene: TRBD1; v_gene: TRBV29-1; j_gene: TRBJ1-2; len: 12; CDR3aa: CSGGTGGGGYTF; CDR3nt: TGCAGCGGAGGGACAGGGGGCGGAGGCTACACCTTC
abundance: -; d_gene: -; v_gene: TRBV14; j_gene: TRBJ1-2; len: 15; CDR3aa: CASSQRQRIDGGYTF; CDR3nt: TGTGCCAGCAGCCAAAGACAGCGCATCGATGGCGGCTACACCTTC
abundance: -; d_gene: TRBD2; v_gene: TRBV27; j_gene: TRBJ2-5; len: 11; CDR3aa: CAAGGEETQYF; CDR3nt: TGTGCCGCGGGAGGCGAGGAGACCCAGTACTTC
abundance: -; d_gene: -; v_gene: TRBV13; j_gene: TRBJ2-6; len: 14; CDR3aa: CASGPQSGANVLTF; CDR3nt: TGTGCCAGCGGCCCGCAGTCTGGGGCCAACGTCCTGACTTTC
abundance: -; d_gene: TRBD1; v_gene: TRBV6-2/TRBV6-3; j_gene: TRBJ2-7; len: 15; CDR3aa: CASSGTGTGPYEQYF; CDR3nt: TGTGCCAGCAGTGGGACCGGGACAGGGCCGTACGAGCAGTACTTC
abundance: -; d_gene: -; v_gene: TRBV5-6; j_gene: TRBJ2-7; len: 14; CDR3aa: CASSFLTSAYEQYF; CDR3nt: TGTGCCAGCAGCTTTCTCACCAGCGCCTACGAGCAGTACTTC
abundance: -; d_gene: TRBD2; v_gene: TRBV30; j_gene: TRBJ2-1; len: 16; CDR3aa: CAWRTIGLAGADEQFF; CDR3nt: TGTGCCTGGAGGACTATAGGACTAGCGGGAGCGGATGAGCAGTTCTTC
abundance: -; d_gene: -; v_gene: TRBV9; j_gene: TRBJ2-1; len: 13; CDR3aa: CASSVDNYNEQFF; CDR3nt: TGTGCCAGCAGCGTTGACAACTACAATGAGCAGTTCTTC
abundance: -; d_gene: -; v_gene: TRBV10-3; j_gene: TRBJ1-4; len: 15; CDR3aa: CAISESVGNEGKLFF; CDR3nt: TGTGCCATCAGTGAGTCTGTCGGTAACGAGGGAAAACTGTTTTTT
abundance: -; d_gene: TRBD2; v_gene: TRBV2; j_gene: TRBJ2-1; len: 18; CDR3aa: CASPLTSGKSSSYNEQFF; CDR3nt: TGTGCCAGCCCCTTGACTAGCGGGAAATCAAGCTCCTACAATGAGCAGTTCTTC
abundance: -; d_gene: -; v_gene: TRBV7-9; j_gene: TRBJ1-2; len: 13; CDR3aa: CASSLDLIYGYTF; CDR3nt: TGTGCCAGCAGCTTGGACTTGATCTATGGCTACACCTTC
abundance: -; d_gene: TRBD1; v_gene: TRBV12-3/TRBV12-4; j_gene: TRBJ2-1; len: 15; CDR3aa: CASSSGTGGYNEQFF; CDR3nt: TGTGCCAGCAGTTCCGGGACAGGGGGATACAATGAGCAGTTCTTC
abundance: few; d_gene: TRBD1; v_gene: TRBV5-1; j_gene: TRBJ2-3; len: 13; CDR3aa: CASRGTDTDTQYF; CDR3nt: TGCGCCAGCAGGGGGACAGACACAGATACGCAGTATTTT
abundance: once; d_gene: TRBD2; v_gene: TRBV6-1; j_gene: TRBJ2-7; len: 14; CDR3aa: CASRTSGSSYEQYF; CDR3nt: TGTGCCAGCAGAACTAGCGGGAGTTCCTACGAGCAGTACTTC
abundance: -; d_gene: -; v_gene: TRBV7-9; j_gene: TRBJ1-1; len: 12; CDR3aa: CAPQRGLTEAFF; CDR3nt: TGTGCCCCCCAAAGGGGCCTGACTGAAGCTTTCTTT
abundance: -; d_gene: TRBD2; v_gene: TRBV5-4; j_gene: TRBJ2-1; len: 19; CDR3aa: CASSSKSDGTSGVYNEQFF; CDR3nt: TGTGCCAGCAGCTCCAAATCTGACGGGACTAGCGGGGTCTACAATGAGCAGTTCTTC
abundance: once; d_gene: -; v_gene: TRBV28; j_gene: TRBJ1-1; len: 12; CDR3aa: CASSLSLTEAFF; CDR3nt: TGTGCCAGCAGTTTATCCTTGACTGAAGCTTTCTTT
abundance: -; d_gene: TRBD2; v_gene: TRBV25-1; j_gene: TRBJ2-3; len: 16; CDR3aa: CASSEYRLAGADTQYF; CDR3nt: TGTGCCAGCAGTGAATATCGGCTAGCGGGGGCAGATACGCAGTATTTT
abundance: -; d_gene: -; v_gene: TRBV11-2; j_gene: TRBJ1-1; len: 12; CDR3aa: CASSFGWTEAFF; CDR3nt: TGTGCCAGCAGCTTTGGATGGACTGAAGCTTTCTTT
abundance: -; d_gene: TRBD2; v_gene: TRBV28; j_gene: TRBJ2-7; len: 14; CDR3aa: CASSLRGGEYEQYF; CDR3nt: TGTGCCAGCAGTTTAAGGGGAGGGGAATACGAGCAGTACTTC
abundance: once; d_gene: -; v_gene: TRBV25-1; j_gene: TRBJ1-1; len: 15; CDR3aa: CASSDPSVGDTEAFF; CDR3nt: TGTGCCAGCAGTGACCCCTCCGTAGGGGACACTGAAGCTTTCTTT
abundance: -; d_gene: -; v_gene: TRBV29-1; j_gene: TRBJ1-5; len: 13; CDR3aa: CSVVGGSNQPQHF; CDR3nt: TGCAGCGTTGTTGGGGGGAGCAATCAGCCCCAGCATTTT
abundance: -; d_gene: TRBD2; v_gene: TRBV5-1; j_gene: TRBJ2-1; len: 15; CDR3aa: CASSASGSVENEQFF; CDR3nt: TGCGCCAGCAGCGCTAGCGGGAGCGTGGAAAATGAGCAGTTCTTC
abundance: -; d_gene: -; v_gene: TRBV20-1; j_gene: TRBJ2-5; len: 14; CDR3aa: CSARAPLLEETQYF; CDR3nt: TGCAGTGCTAGAGCGCCCCTATTGGAAGAGACCCAGTACTTC
abundance: -; d_gene: -; v_gene: TRBV19; j_gene: TRBJ2-4; len: 13; CDR3aa: CASSWRGGNIQYF; CDR3nt: TGTGCCAGTAGTTGGAGGGGGGGGAACATTCAGTACTTC
abundance: -; d_gene: -; v_gene: TRBV9; j_gene: TRBJ2-1; len: 17; CDR3aa: CASSVGQWASSYNEQFF; CDR3nt: TGTGCCAGCAGCGTGGGCCAGTGGGCTAGCTCCTACAATGAGCAGTTCTTC
abundance: -; d_gene: -; v_gene: TRBV10-3; j_gene: TRBJ1-5; len: 12; CDR3aa: CAISDTYQPQHF; CDR3nt: TGTGCCATCAGTGACACTTATCAGCCCCAGCATTTT
abundance: -; d_gene: -; v_gene: TRBV29-1; j_gene: TRBJ1-2; len: 11; CDR3aa: CSGGEGHGYTF; CDR3nt: TGCAGCGGGGGTGAGGGTCATGGCTACACCTTC
abundance: -; d_gene: -; v_gene: TRBV24-1; j_gene: TRBJ2-2; len: 16; CDR3aa: CATSDPGGRNTGELFF; CDR3nt: TGTGCCACCAGTGACCCTGGGGGTCGCAACACCGGGGAGCTGTTTTTT
abundance: -; d_gene: TRBD1; v_gene: TRBV10-3; j_gene: TRBJ2-1; len: 12; CDR3aa: CAISGTGNEQFF; CDR3nt: TGTGCCATCAGTGGGACAGGCAATGAGCAGTTCTTC
abundance: -; d_gene: -; v_gene: TRBV3-1; j_gene: TRBJ1-2; len: 13; CDR3aa: CASSQTGSYGYTF; CDR3nt: TGTGCCAGCAGCCAGACAGGCTCTTATGGCTACACCTTC
abundance: -; d_gene: -; v_gene: TRBV27; j_gene: TRBJ2-5; len: 16; CDR3aa: CASSKTGTPRGETQYF; CDR3nt: TGTGCCAGCAGCAAGACAGGGACCCCCCGGGGGGAGACCCAGTACTTC
abundance: -; d_gene: -; v_gene: TRBV12-3/TRBV12-4; j_gene: TRBJ2-7; len: 13; CDR3aa: CASSLRHTYEQYF; CDR3nt: TGTGCCAGCAGTCTACGACATACCTACGAGCAGTACTTC
abundance: -; d_gene: TRBD2; v_gene: TRBV28; j_gene: TRBJ2-7; len: 15; CDR3aa: CASGSGTSGSYEQYF; CDR3nt: TGTGCCAGCGGATCCGGGACTAGCGGGAGCTACGAGCAGTACTTC
abundance: -; d_gene: -; v_gene: TRBV3-1; j_gene: TRBJ2-3; len: 15; CDR3aa: CASSHHADFTDTQYF; CDR3nt: TGTGCCAGCAGCCACCATGCGGACTTCACAGATACGCAGTATTTT
abundance: few; d_gene: -; v_gene: TRBV7-9; j_gene: TRBJ1-1; len: 11; CDR3aa: CASSLDREAFF; CDR3nt: TGTGCCAGCAGCTTAGACAGGGAAGCTTTCTTT
abundance: once; d_gene: -; v_gene: TRBV14; j_gene: TRBJ2-6; len: 19; CDR3aa: CASSPSPPTSHSGANVLTF; CDR3nt: TGTGCCAGCAGCCCTTCCCCCCCGACAAGTCATTCTGGGGCCAACGTCCTGACTTTC
abundance: -; d_gene: -; v_gene: TRBV3-1; j_gene: TRBJ2-3; len: 11; CDR3aa: CASSAVGKEYF; CDR3nt: TGTGCCAGCAGCGCGGTCGGGAAGGAGTATTTT
abundance: -; d_gene: TRBD2; v_gene: TRBV5-4; j_gene: TRBJ2-7; len: 15; CDR3aa: CAGTFSGSRSYEQYF; CDR3nt: TGTGCCGGCACCTTCAGCGGGAGTCGCTCCTACGAGCAGTACTTC
abundance: -; d_gene: -; v_gene: TRBV2; j_gene: TRBJ2-5; len: 12; CDR3aa: CASGQGGETQYF; CDR3nt: TGTGCCAGCGGACAGGGAGGGGAGACCCAGTACTTC
abundance: -; d_gene: TRBD1; v_gene: TRBV7-9; j_gene: TRBJ1-1; len: 14; CDR3aa: CASSRTGQEGSAFF; CDR3nt: TGTGCCAGCAGTCGGACAGGGCAAGAAGGGTCGGCTTTCTTT
abundance: -; d_gene: TRBD2; v_gene: TRBV13; j_gene: TRBJ2-3; len: 16; CDR3aa: CASSERSGRLTDTQYF; CDR3nt: TGTGCCAGCAGCGAGAGAAGCGGGAGACTCACAGATACGCAGTATTTT
abundance: once; d_gene: -; v_gene: TRBV3-1; j_gene: TRBJ2-7; len: 19; CDR3aa: CASSQGVGLVLAGHYEQYF; CDR3nt: TGTGCCAGCAGCCAAGGGGTAGGCCTAGTTCTAGCCGGCCACTACGAGCAGTACTTC
abundance: -; d_gene: TRBD1; v_gene: TRBV6-2/TRBV6-3; j_gene: TRBJ2-7; len: 14; CDR3aa: CASSSSRTGTRQYF; CDR3nt: TGTGCCAGCAGTTCCTCTAGGACAGGCACCCGGCAGTACTTC
abundance: -; d_gene: -; v_gene: TRBV19; j_gene: TRBJ2-2; len: 13; CDR3aa: CASSSGTIGELFF; CDR3nt: TGTGCCAGTAGTAGCGGGACAATCGGGGAGCTGTTTTTT
abundance: -; d_gene: -; v_gene: TRBV5-4; j_gene: TRBJ2-1; len: 16; CDR3aa: CASSTNPGTGVWEQFF; CDR3nt: TGTGCCAGCAGCACAAACCCCGGGACCGGAGTTTGGGAGCAGTTCTTC
abundance: -; d_gene: -; v_gene: TRBV18; j_gene: TRBJ2-7; len: 14; CDR3aa: CASSPPTLTYEQYF; CDR3nt: TGTGCCAGCTCACCCCCGACCCTAACCTACGAGCAGTACTTC
abundance: few; d_gene: -; v_gene: TRBV7-8; j_gene: TRBJ1-2; len: 13; CDR3aa: CASSWGLAYGYTF; CDR3nt: TGTGCCAGCAGCTGGGGACTGGCCTATGGCTACACCTTC
abundance: -; d_gene: -; v_gene: TRBV3-1; j_gene: TRBJ1-1; len: 14; CDR3aa: CASSRGGGDTEAFF; CDR3nt: TGTGCCAGCAGCCGAGGTGGGGGGGACACTGAAGCTTTCTTT